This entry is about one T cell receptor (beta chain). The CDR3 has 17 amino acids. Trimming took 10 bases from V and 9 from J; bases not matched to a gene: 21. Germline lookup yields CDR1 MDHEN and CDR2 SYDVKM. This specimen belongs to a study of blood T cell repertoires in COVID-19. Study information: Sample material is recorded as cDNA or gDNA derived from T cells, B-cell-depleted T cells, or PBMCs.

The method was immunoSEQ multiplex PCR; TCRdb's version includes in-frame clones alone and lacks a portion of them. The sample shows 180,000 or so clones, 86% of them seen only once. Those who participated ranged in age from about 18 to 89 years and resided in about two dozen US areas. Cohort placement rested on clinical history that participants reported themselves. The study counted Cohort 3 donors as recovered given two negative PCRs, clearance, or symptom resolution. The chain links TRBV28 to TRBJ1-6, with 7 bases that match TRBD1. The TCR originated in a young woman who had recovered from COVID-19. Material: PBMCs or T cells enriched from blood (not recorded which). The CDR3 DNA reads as TGTGCCACCCTAAACCCTAGAGGGCAACAGGGGAGTTCACCCCTCCACTTT. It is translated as CATLNPRGQQGSSPLHF.